The clone carrying this T cell receptor (beta chain) was counted at least ten times. Synthesis of cDNA was accomplished via 5'RACE employing 10-nucleotide random UMIs. Each CDR3 protein gets one entry after TCRdb re-called the 5' RACE reads with MiXCR. This table holds around 47,000 distinct CDR3 sequences, under 25% found once. The time point here: technical triplicate 3. The CDR3 extends over 14 amino acids. In germline, CDR1 is SGHRS, CDR2 YFSETQ. The ends were cut back, 6 bases at V and 2 bases at J, with 14 bases in the middle. This entry comes from a study of neurological immune-mediated disorders.

This chain joins TRBV5-1 and TRBJ2-5, with D perhaps matching TRBD1 (5 bases). This clonotype originated in a man between 60 and 75 years old with HTLV-1-associated myelopathy (HAM/TSP). Sequenced sample: PBMCs. CDR3 coding DNA: TGCGCCAGCAAAACAGGTCGAAGTCAAGAGACCCAGTACTTC. It translates to CASKTGRSQETQYF.